Listed below are T cell receptor beta chains from one sample, sequenced in a study of T-cell memory formation after mild COVID-19. MiXCR, run by TCRdb on the 5' RACE reads, gives a single entry per CDR3 protein. Of 400,000 to 500,000 distinct CDR3 sequences listed, 20% to 25% were seen once; the top ten hold around 8.8%. The sequenced sample was PBMCs or a T cell subset sorted from them (not recorded which). All receptors come from an adult woman who had mild COVID-19 (a few samples of this study predate the infection). Cell type and time point are not known. The CDR3 runs from the conserved cysteine through the conserved F or W. D genes are given only for firm matches. Clone size appears in some rows only: once, few, many, or a class for an expanded clone.

v_gene	abundance	d_gene	j_gene	CDR3nt	CDR3aa
TRBV9	.	TRBD2	TRBJ2-1	TGTGCCAGCAGCGGAAGCGGGGTCTACAATGAGCAGTTCTTC	CASSGSGVYNEQFF
TRBV9	.	.	TRBJ1-1	TGTGCCAGCACCAAATGGGGGGCGAGGGAGGACACTGAAGCTTTCTTT	CASTKWGAREDTEAFF
TRBV10-3	few	.	TRBJ1-3	TGTGCCATCAGTGAGCCGGGGGAATACTCTGGAAACACCATATATTTT	CAISEPGEYSGNTIYF
TRBV7-2	few	TRBD1	TRBJ1-1	TGTGCCAGCAGCCCAAGGACAGGGAAAGCTTTCTTT	CASSPRTGKAFF
TRBV4-1	.	.	TRBJ2-3	TGCGCCAGCAGCCAAGATCTTCTATATACGCAGTATTTT	CASSQDLLYTQYF
TRBV4-1	few	.	TRBJ1-3	TGCGCCAGCAGCCAAGCTCAAACAGAACCTGGAAACACCATATATTTT	CASSQAQTEPGNTIYF
TRBV12-3/TRBV12-4	.	TRBD1	TRBJ2-7	TGTGCCAGCAGTGTCAGACAGGGAATTACCTACGAGCAGTACTTC	CASSVRQGITYEQYF
TRBV6-1	.	TRBD1	TRBJ2-7	TGTGCCAGCAGTGAGGACAGGAGGATCTTCTACGAGCAGTACTTC	CASSEDRRIFYEQYF
TRBV24-1	.	TRBD2	TRBJ2-2	TGTGCCACCAGTGATCCCGGACTAGCGGGAGATAACACCGGGGAGCTGTTTTTT	CATSDPGLAGDNTGELFF
TRBV12-3/TRBV12-4	.	TRBD1	TRBJ1-2	TGTGCCAGCAGTACTCGACAGGGGGCCAGGGTAGGCTACACCTTC	CASSTRQGARVGYTF
TRBV6-4	few	.	TRBJ2-7	TGTGCCAGCAGTGTAAGGACAGCTAAATTCTCCTACGAGCAGTACTTC	CASSVRTAKFSYEQYF
TRBV27	once	TRBD1	TRBJ2-7	TGTGCCAGCAGTTGGGACAGGTGGAGGGAGCAGTACTTC	CASSWDRWREQYF
TRBV7-2	many	.	TRBJ2-5	TGTGCCAGCAGCACCCGAGCCAGTTACCAAGAGACCCAGTACTTC	CASSTRASYQETQYF
TRBV30	few	TRBD2	TRBJ2-7	TGTGCCTGGAGTTCGACTAGCGGGATCATATACGAGCAGTACTTC	CAWSSTSGIIYEQYF
TRBV20-1	many	.	TRBJ2-5	TGCAGTGCTATTGGCAACGATCAAGAGACCCAGTACTTC	CSAIGNDQETQYF
TRBV7-6	few	.	TRBJ2-2	TGTGCCAGCAGCCGGGACACGGAGAGGGTCGGGGAGCTGTTTTTT	CASSRDTERVGELFF
TRBV15	.	.	TRBJ2-2	TGTGCCACCAGCAGAGCCCGAACGGGGGCCGGGGAGCTGTTTTTT	CATSRARTGAGELFF
TRBV4-2	few	.	TRBJ2-1	TGTGCCAGCAGCGCGACTACGAAGAGCTCCTACAATGAGCAGTTCTTC	CASSATTKSSYNEQFF
TRBV5-1	few	.	TRBJ2-1	TGCGCCAGCAGCGAACAGGGCTCTAGCTCCTACAATGAGCAGTTCTTC	CASSEQGSSSYNEQFF
TRBV20-1	many	TRBD1	TRBJ2-3	TGCAGTGCTAGGGGACAGGAGAACACAGATACGCAGTATTTT	CSARGQENTDTQYF
TRBV19	few	.	TRBJ2-4	TGTGCCAGTAGTATGAACCAAGGGAACATTCAGTACTTC	CASSMNQGNIQYF
TRBV29-1	.	TRBD1	TRBJ1-4	TGCAGCGTTGAAGATCCGAGGGCACAGGGGGGGGAAAAACTGTTTTTT	CSVEDPRAQGGEKLFF
TRBV15	few	TRBD1	TRBJ2-5	TGTGCCACCAGCAGAGAATGGGACAGAAGGGGGAAAGAGACCCAGTACTTC	CATSREWDRRGKETQYF
TRBV12-3/TRBV12-4	few	.	TRBJ1-2	TGTGCCAGCAGTTTAAGGCCTTCCTGGGGCTACACCTTC	CASSLRPSWGYTF
TRBV9	.	.	TRBJ2-1	TGTGCCAGCAGCGTAGCAGGGCAGTTCAATGAGCAGTTCTTC	CASSVAGQFNEQFF
TRBV6-2/TRBV6-3	few	.	TRBJ2-3	TGTGCCAGCAGCGACGGGGGTGGACTTATCACAGATACGCAGTATTTT	CASSDGGGLITDTQYF
TRBV6-1	few	.	TRBJ2-4	TGTGCCAGCAGACAGGCTCCCAACATTCAGTACTTC	CASRQAPNIQYF
TRBV7-2	.	TRBD2	TRBJ2-5	TGTGCCAGCAGCGGACAGACTAGCGGCCAAGAGACCCAGTACTTC	CASSGQTSGQETQYF
TRBV12-3/TRBV12-4	many	.	TRBJ1-5	TGTGCCAGCAGCTTAGTAGGGCAGCCCCAGCATTTT	CASSLVGQPQHF
TRBV12-3/TRBV12-4	.	.	TRBJ2-3	TGTGCCAGCAGTTTGGAGCCTGGAGGGCAGTATTTT	CASSLEPGGQYF
TRBV18	few	.	TRBJ1-5	TGTGCCAGCTTACCACCGAATGTAACGGCGGGCAATCAGCCCCAGCATTTT	CASLPPNVTAGNQPQHF
TRBV7-2	.	.	TRBJ2-1	TGTGCCAGCAGATTGGCTAGCTCCTCCTACAATGAGCAGTTCTTC	CASRLASSSYNEQFF
TRBV24-1	few	.	TRBJ2-7	TGTGCCACCAGTGAGACCTCCTACGAGCAGTACTTC	CATSETSYEQYF
TRBV23-1	few	.	TRBJ2-7	TGCGCCAGCAGTCTGGGGACAACCCTCACACGCCCCTACGAGCAGTACTTC	CASSLGTTLTRPYEQYF
TRBV5-1	few	TRBD1	TRBJ2-3	TGCGCCAGCAGAGGGACAGGGGCGGAAGATACGCAGTATTTT	CASRGTGAEDTQYF
TRBV5-1	.	.	TRBJ1-1	TGCGCCAGCAGCGATGGATGGGGTGGCACTGAAACTTTCTTT	CASSDGWGGTETFF
TRBV7-3	.	TRBD2	TRBJ2-5	TGTGCCAGCAGCTTAGTTCGAGCGGGGGTGGAGACCCAGTACTTC	CASSLVRAGVETQYF
TRBV25-1	.	.	TRBJ2-5	TGTGCCAGCAGTGAAAGTGGGGGGTCCGGGGCAAAAGAGACCCAGTACTTC	CASSESGGSGAKETQYF
TRBV5-1	many	.	TRBJ2-3	TGCGCCAGCAGCTTGCTTCCAGATACGCAGTATTTT	CASSLLPDTQYF
TRBV18	.	.	TRBJ2-3	TGTGCCAGCTCATCTCGGATAGATACGCAGTATTTT	CASSSRIDTQYF
TRBV7-9	.	.	TRBJ2-1	TGTGCCAGCAGCTACGAAACAGTCCATGAGCAGTTCTTC	CASSYETVHEQFF
TRBV18	.	.	TRBJ2-7	TGTGCCAGCTCACCCGTGAGCGGGCAGTACTTC	CASSPVSGQYF
TRBV5-5	.	.	TRBJ2-7	TGTGCCAGCTTTAGTCCCCAGTACGAGCAGTACTTC	CASFSPQYEQYF
TRBV7-9	few	TRBD2	TRBJ2-5	TGTGCCAGCAGCTATTCCAGCGGGGGTGTGGAGACCCAGTACTTC	CASSYSSGGVETQYF
TRBV6-6	few	TRBD2	TRBJ2-7	TGTGCCAGCAGCCACCTTACACGGGAGGCCTACGAGCAGTACTTC	CASSHLTREAYEQYF
TRBV4-1	once	TRBD1	TRBJ1-2	TGCGCCAGCAGCTTCCCAGGGGGCGTTAACTATGGCTACACCTTC	CASSFPGGVNYGYTF
TRBV5-5	.	TRBD1	TRBJ1-6	TGTGCCAGCAGACGGAGACAGGGGGCGACGAGCTCCTATAATTCACCCCTCCACTTT	CASRRRQGATSSYNSPLHF
TRBV25-1	.	.	TRBJ1-5	TGTGCCAGCAGTGAATTTGACCAGCAGCCCCAGCATTTT	CASSEFDQQPQHF
TRBV7-9	.	.	TRBJ1-6	TGTGCCAGCAGCTTAGAACCGGGGTACTATTCACCCCTCCACTTT	CASSLEPGYYSPLHF